The present entry profiles one T cell receptor (beta chain) with its context. Its antigen is not known. The protocol was immunoSEQ multiplex PCR, while the TCRdb copy is restricted to in-frame clones and leaves out a portion. The sample shows 90,000 or so clones, 89% of them seen only once. The sample originates from a study of T cell responses to AZD1222 COVID-19 vaccine. The junction had 10 bases not matched to a gene; V was cut back by 6 bases and J by 6 bases. This CDR3 has 15 amino acids. Germline V gives CDR1 SNHLY, CDR2 FYNNEI. Overall study results and limits: Spike-specific TCR depth and breadth grew after two AZD1222 doses.

The chain carries TRBV2 and TRBJ1-1; the match to TRBD1 covers 10 bases. The source material was peripheral blood, sampled 28 days after the second AZD1222 dose. This sequence was found in an adult who received the AZD1222 COVID-19 vaccine. The CDR3 loop reads CASRTGTGEGSEAFF. The DNA for the CDR3 is TGTGCCAGCAGGACCGGGACAGGGGAGGGGTCTGAAGCTTTCTTT.